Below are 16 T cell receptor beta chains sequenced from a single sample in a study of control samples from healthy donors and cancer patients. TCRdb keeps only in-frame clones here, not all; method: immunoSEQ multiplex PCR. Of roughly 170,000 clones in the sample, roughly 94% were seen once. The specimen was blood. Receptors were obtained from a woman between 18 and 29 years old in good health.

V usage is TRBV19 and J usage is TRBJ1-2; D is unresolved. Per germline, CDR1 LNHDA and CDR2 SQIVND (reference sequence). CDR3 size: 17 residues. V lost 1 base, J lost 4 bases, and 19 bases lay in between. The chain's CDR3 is CASSIGGWSGSSYGYTF. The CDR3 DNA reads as TGTGCCAGTAGTATAGGGGGTTGGAGCGGCTCATCCTATGGCTACACCTTC.

The CDR3 reads CASRIDRHSNQPQHF. Written as DNA, the CDR3 is TGTGCCAGTAGAATTGACAGGCATAGCAATCAGCCCCAGCATTTT. This chain joins TRBV27 and TRBJ1-5, with D possibly being TRBD1 (6 bases). This CDR3 comprises 15 residues. Looked up from germline, CDR1 is MNHEY and CDR2 is SMNVEV (reference sequence). The V and J ends lost 9 bases and 0 bases respectively, with 15 bases between them.

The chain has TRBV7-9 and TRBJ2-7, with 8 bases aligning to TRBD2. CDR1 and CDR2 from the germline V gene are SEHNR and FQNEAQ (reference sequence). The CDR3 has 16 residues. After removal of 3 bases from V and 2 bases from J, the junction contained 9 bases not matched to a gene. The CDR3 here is CASSFRRGDPTYEQYF. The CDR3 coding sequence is TGTGCCAGCAGCTTCCGGCGGGGGGACCCAACCTACGAGCAGTACTTC.

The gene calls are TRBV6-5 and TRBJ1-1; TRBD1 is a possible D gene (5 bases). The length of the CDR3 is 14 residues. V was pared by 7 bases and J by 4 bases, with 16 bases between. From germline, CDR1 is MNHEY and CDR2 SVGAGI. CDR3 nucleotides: TGTGCCAGCAATTTACCCGGGGGTGGCACTGAAGCTTTCTTT. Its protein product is CASNLPGGGTEAFF.

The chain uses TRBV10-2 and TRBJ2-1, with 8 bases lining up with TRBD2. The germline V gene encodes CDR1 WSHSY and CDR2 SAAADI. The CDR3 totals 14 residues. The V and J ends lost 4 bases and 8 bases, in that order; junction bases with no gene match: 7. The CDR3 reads CASSGVSGNDEQFF. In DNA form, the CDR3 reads TGCGCCAGCAGTGGGGTTAGCGGGAACGATGAGCAGTTCTTC.

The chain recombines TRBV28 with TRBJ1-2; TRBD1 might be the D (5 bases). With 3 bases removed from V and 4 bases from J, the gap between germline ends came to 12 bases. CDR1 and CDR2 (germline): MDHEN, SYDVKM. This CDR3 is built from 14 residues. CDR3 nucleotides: TGTGCCAGCAGTTTTCAGGGCGAAAGCTATGGCTACACCTTC. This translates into CASSFQGESYGYTF.

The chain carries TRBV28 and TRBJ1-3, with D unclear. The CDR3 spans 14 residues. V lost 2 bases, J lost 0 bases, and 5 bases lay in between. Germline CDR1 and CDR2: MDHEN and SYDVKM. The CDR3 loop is CASSLRHSGNTIYF. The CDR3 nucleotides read TGTGCCAGCAGTTTACGGCACTCTGGAAACACCATATATTTT.

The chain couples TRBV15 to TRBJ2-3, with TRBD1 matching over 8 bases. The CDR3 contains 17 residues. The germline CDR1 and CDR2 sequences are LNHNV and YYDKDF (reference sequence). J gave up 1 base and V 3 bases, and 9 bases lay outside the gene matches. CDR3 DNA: TGTGCCACCAGCAGGCCCGACAGGGGCATACGCACAGATACGCAGTATTTT. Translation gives CATSRPDRGIRTDTQYF.

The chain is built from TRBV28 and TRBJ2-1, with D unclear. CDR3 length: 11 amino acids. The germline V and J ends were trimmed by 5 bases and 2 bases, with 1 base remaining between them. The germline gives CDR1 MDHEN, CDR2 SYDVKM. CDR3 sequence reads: CASSTYNEQFF. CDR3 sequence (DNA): TGTGCCAGCAGTACCTACAATGAGCAGTTCTTC.

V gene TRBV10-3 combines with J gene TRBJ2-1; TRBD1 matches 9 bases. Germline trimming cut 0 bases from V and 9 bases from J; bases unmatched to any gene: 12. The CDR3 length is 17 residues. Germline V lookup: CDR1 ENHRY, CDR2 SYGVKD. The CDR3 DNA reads TGTGCCATCAGTGAGTCTATCTTCCCCGGGACAGGGATTGAGCAGTTCTTC. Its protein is CAISESIFPGTGIEQFF.

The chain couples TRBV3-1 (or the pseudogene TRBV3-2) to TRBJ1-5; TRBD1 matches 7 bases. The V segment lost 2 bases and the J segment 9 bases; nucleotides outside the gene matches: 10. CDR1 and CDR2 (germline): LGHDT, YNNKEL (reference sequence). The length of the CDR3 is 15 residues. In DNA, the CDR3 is TGTGCCAGCAGCCAAAATCCCCAGGGGGTAGGGCCCCAGCATTTT. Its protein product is CASSQNPQGVGPQHF.

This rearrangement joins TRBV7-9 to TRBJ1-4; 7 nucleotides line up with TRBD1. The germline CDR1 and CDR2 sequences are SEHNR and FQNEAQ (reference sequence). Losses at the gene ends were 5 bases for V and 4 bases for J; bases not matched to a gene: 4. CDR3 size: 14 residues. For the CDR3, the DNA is TGTGCCAGCAGCACGGGACAGAGTAATGAAAAACTGTTTTTT. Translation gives CASSTGQSNEKLFF.

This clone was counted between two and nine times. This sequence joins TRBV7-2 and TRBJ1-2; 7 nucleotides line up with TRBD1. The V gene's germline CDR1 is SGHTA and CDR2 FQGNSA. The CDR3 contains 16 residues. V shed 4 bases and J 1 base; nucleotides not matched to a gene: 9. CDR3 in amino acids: CASSSQQGRNNYGYTF. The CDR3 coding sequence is TGTGCCAGCAGCTCCCAACAGGGGAGGAATAACTATGGCTACACCTTC.

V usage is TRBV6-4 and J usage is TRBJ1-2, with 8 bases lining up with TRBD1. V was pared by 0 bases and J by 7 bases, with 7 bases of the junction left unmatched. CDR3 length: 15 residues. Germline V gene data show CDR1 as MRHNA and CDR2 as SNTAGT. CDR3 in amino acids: CASSDSGQGAAGYTF. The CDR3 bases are TGTGCCAGCAGTGACTCTGGGCAGGGGGCGGCTGGCTACACCTTC.

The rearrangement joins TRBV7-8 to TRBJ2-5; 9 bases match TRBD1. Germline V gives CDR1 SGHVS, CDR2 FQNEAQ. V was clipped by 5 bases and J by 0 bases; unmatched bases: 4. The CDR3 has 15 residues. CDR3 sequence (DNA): TGTGCCAGCAGCCGCGGACAGGGGTACCAAGAGACCCAGTACTTC. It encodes CASSRGQGYQETQYF.

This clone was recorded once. As DNA, the CDR3 is TGTGCCAGCAGTGGGGTCTCTGGAAACACCATATATTTT. Protein product: CASSGVSGNTIYF. The chain links TRBV7-9 to TRBJ1-3; D is unresolved. With 6 bases removed from V and 0 bases from J, the gap between germline ends came to 6 bases. Germline V lookup: CDR1 SEHNR, CDR2 FQNEAQ (reference sequence). This CDR3 has 13 amino acids. The full variable domain, in which reference TRBV7-9 and TRBJ1-3 provide the parts outside the CDR3, is DTGVSQNPRHKITKRGQNVTFRCDPISEHNRLYWYRQTLGQGPEFLTYFQNEAQLEKSRLLSDRFSAERPKGSFSTLEIQRTEQGDSAMYLCASSGVSGNTIYFGEGSWLTVV.